Listed here are 12 T cell receptor beta chains from one sample, sequenced in a study of untreated major depressive disorder (dated by TCRdb to the late 2010s). Receptors were amplified or captured by the immunoSEQ multiplex PCR assay. In TCRdb, the immuneACCESS table is reduced to in-frame sequences with V and J assigned. These tables do not hold every clone; where another copy was compared, an unresolved V gene accounts for under half, and the others remain unexplained. The sample table lists about 21,000 clones, 90% to 95% of them with a count of one. Approximately 0.32% of the sample rests with the top ten. Sequenced input: CD4+ T cells from PBMCs. These receptors were taken from a man under 40 in good health.

The chain recombines TRBV5-1 with TRBJ1-1; 7 bases are shared with TRBD1. Germline CDR1 SGHRS, CDR2 YFSETQ. J gave up 0 bases and V 3 bases, and 8 bases lay outside the gene matches. The CDR3 sequence is 16 residues long. The CDR3 DNA reads as TGCGCCAGCAGCTCTCTATGGACAGGTCTGAACACTGAAGCTTTCTTT. Translation: CASSSLWTGLNTEAFF.

The table lists this clone with a count of one. The V and J genes are TRBV5-1 and TRBJ2-1; D may be TRBD1 (5 bases). Germline assignment: CDR1 SGHRS and CDR2 YFSETQ. V lost 1 base and J lost 8, with 16 bases in between. The CDR3 runs to 15 residues. The CDR3 DNA follows: TGCGCCAGCAGCTTGCAGGGAAAGGCAAGCGATGAGCAGTTCTTC. Translating it yields CASSLQGKASDEQFF.

This chain links TRBV23-1 with TRBJ2-5; unclear D gene. TRBV23-1 is recorded as an ORF, its role being uncertain. This CDR3 contains 11 residues. Trimming left V 4 bases short and J 4 bases short, with 4 bases between. DNA for the CDR3: TGCGCCAGCAGTCTTCTAGAGACCCAGTACTTC. This translates into CASSLLETQYF.

The V and J genes are TRBV4-1 and TRBJ1-5, with D hard to call. V lost 1 base and J 5 bases, leaving 18 bases between the germline ends. CDR3 length: 17 residues. Germline-derived CDR1 and CDR2 are MGHRA and YSYEKL. The CDR3 DNA is TGCGCCAGCAGCCAAGGTGTGGCAGTGAGGGAAGATCAGCCCCAGCATTTT. The encoded protein is CASSQGVAVREDQPQHF.

This chain links TRBV5-4 with TRBJ1-4; D is unclear. CDR3 length: 14 residues. CDR1 SGHNT and CDR2 YYREEE come from the germline V gene (reference sequence). Trimming took off 3 bases at V and 5 bases at J, with 11 bases between the two ends. The CDR3 spells CASSSPTGNEKLFF. The CDR3 DNA reads as TGTGCCAGCAGCTCCCCAACTGGGAATGAAAAACTGTTTTTT.

This sequence joins TRBV2 and TRBJ2-7; the D gene could be TRBD1 or TRBD2 (5 bases each). The CDR3 sequence is 13 residues long. The V gene's germline CDR1 is SNHLY and CDR2 FYNNEI. V was pared by 6 bases and J by 3 bases, with 12 bases between. In nucleotides, the CDR3 is TGTGCCAGCAGCCGGGACCTGAACTACGAGCAGTACTTC. This translates into CASSRDLNYEQYF.

This rearrangement joins TRBV5-4 to TRBJ1-2; 8 bases map to TRBD1. Germline assignment: CDR1 SGHNT and CDR2 YYREEE (reference sequence). V dropped 4 bases and J dropped 5; count of bases not matched to a gene: 13. CDR3 length equals 16 residues. The CDR3 coding sequence is TGTGCCAGCAGCCTAAGTTTGTCACAGGGGGGATATGGCTACACCTTC. It is translated as CASSLSLSQGGYGYTF.

The chain uses TRBV20-1 and TRBJ1-2; weak D call: TRBD1 (5 bases). The germline gives CDR1 DFQATT, CDR2 SNEGSKA (reference sequence). Trimming removed 6 bases at V and 1 base at J, with 6 bases between. The CDR3 is made up of 11 amino acids. The CDR3 region is CSAGDNYGYTF. In nucleotides, the CDR3 is TGCAGTGCGGGGGATAACTATGGCTACACCTTC.

The rearrangement joins TRBV5-1 to TRBJ1-1, with D unresolved. Germline loops: CDR1 SGHRS, CDR2 YFSETQ. Trimming removed 0 bases at V and 4 bases at J, with 13 bases between. This CDR3 is built from 15 residues. The CDR3, as DNA: TGCGCCAGCAGCTTGGCTTCGACCGTGGGCACTGAAGCTTTCTTT. Residues: CASSLASTVGTEAFF. Full variable domain (outside the CDR3, taken from reference TRBV5-1 and TRBJ1-1): KAGVTQTPRYLIKTRGQQVTLSCSPISGHRSVSWYQQTPGQGLQFLFEYFSETQRNKGNFPGRFSGRQFSNSRSEMNVSTLELGDSALYLCASSLASTVGTEAFFGQGTRLTVV.

V usage is TRBV5-1 and J usage is TRBJ2-5, with 8 bases matching TRBD1. The CDR3 is made up of 16 amino acids. V trimming: 4 bases; J trimming: 0 bases; junction bases outside the gene matches: 8. In germline, CDR1 is SGHRS, CDR2 YFSETQ. Written as DNA, the CDR3 is TGCGCCAGCAGCACAGGACAGGGCGAGTACCAAGAGACCCAGTACTTC. Translated: CASSTGQGEYQETQYF.

The chain is built from TRBV7-2 and TRBJ2-7, with 9 bases fitting TRBD1. This CDR3 has 15 amino acids. Germline V gene sequence: CDR1 SGHTA, CDR2 FQGNSA. The trim removed 5 bases at V and 3 bases at J, leaving 8 bases unmatched. The CDR3 DNA reads TGTGCCAGCAGCCCCGGACCGGGACAGGGCTACGAGCAGTACTTC. Translated: CASSPGPGQGYEQYF.

This chain links TRBV5-1 with TRBJ1-4; 9 bases are shared with TRBD1. The CDR3 covers 18 residues. V lost 5 bases and J lost 0; bases outside the gene matches: 11. Germline assignment: CDR1 SGHRS and CDR2 YFSETQ. CDR3 in amino acids: CASSPRGQGNPTNEKLFF. In nucleotides, the CDR3 is TGCGCCAGCAGTCCCCGCGGACAGGGGAACCCAACTAATGAAAAACTGTTTTTT. Full variable domain (remainder filled in from reference TRBV5-1 and TRBJ1-4): KAGVTQTPRYLIKTRGQQVTLSCSPISGHRSVSWYQQTPGQGLQFLFEYFSETQRNKGNFPGRFSGRQFSNSRSEMNVSTLELGDSALYLCASSPRGQGNPTNEKLFFGSGTQLSVL.